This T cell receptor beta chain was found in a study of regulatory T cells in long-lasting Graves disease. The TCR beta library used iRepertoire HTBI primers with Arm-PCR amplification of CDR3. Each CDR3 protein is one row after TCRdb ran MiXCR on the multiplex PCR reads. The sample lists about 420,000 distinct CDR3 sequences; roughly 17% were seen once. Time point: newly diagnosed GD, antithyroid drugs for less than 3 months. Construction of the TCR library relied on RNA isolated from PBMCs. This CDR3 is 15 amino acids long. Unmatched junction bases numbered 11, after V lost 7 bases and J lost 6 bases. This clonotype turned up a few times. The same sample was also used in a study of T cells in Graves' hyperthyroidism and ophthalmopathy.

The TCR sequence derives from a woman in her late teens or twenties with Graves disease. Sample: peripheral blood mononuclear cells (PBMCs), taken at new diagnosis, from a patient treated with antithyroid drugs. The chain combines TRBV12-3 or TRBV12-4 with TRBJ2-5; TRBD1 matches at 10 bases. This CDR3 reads CASTWTGGPEKTQYF. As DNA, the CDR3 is TGTGCCAGCACCTGGACAGGGGGGCCGGAGAAGACCCAGTACTTC.